This T cell receptor beta chain stems from a study of molecular identifiers for immune sequencing clone quantification. Looking at the study overall: Replicate runs used RNA from about 19,000 or 110,000 naive CD8 cells, which was split five ways into aliquots, and four of those aliquots were then sequenced.

Previously reported methods and listed TCR primers produced the bulk TCR libraries. MiXCR, run by TCRdb on the PCR reads, gives a single entry per CDR3 protein. Among 250,000 to 400,000 distinct CDR3 sequences, over 20% were seen once, and the ten largest hold approximately 0.8%. Points from the study as a whole: Spike-in Jurkat TCR RNA from a single cell reportedly registered among approximately 1.1 million naive cells. Shared barcodes on identical TCR molecules could underestimate the sizes of highly expanded clones.

Trimming removed 4 bases at V and 0 bases at J, with 32 bases between. The CDR3 is 22 amino acids. The germline CDR1 and CDR2 sequences are LGHNA and YSLEER. This clonotype was counted once. Its antigen is as yet unknown. Lacking the conserved final phenylalanine or tryptophan, this CDR3 likely reflects a read error. Sequencing was carried out using naive CD8+ T cells from blood, with Jurkat cell RNA spiked in. Subset described: FACS-sorted CD8+CD4-CCR7+CD45RA+ naive T cells. The J gene is TRBJ2-3, the V gene TRBV4-3, with D uncertain. The sequence was obtained from a human donor in good health. Some libraries in this study had Jurkat cell RNA spiked in. CDR3 residues: CASSPSFLPFGRTRTSTDTQYL. The DNA for the CDR3 is TGCGCCAGCAGCCCTTCTTTCCTACCTTTCGGGCGGACGCGAACTAGCACAGATACGCAGTATCTT.